A selection of T cell receptor beta chains follows, all from one sample in a study of a mutant IDH1 vaccine in newly diagnosed glioma. This table comes from immunoSEQ multiplex PCR, and its TCRdb copy is limited to in-frame clones, with some not included. The sample gives tens of thousands of clones, 85% to 90% of which show up once; approximately 2% is in the top ten. These receptors' targets are unknown. This material consisted of PBMCs, taken from a glioma patient whose treatment included an IDH1 peptide vaccine. These receptors came from a man aged 30-40 years with glioma. Each CDR3 is given with its conserved first and last residue. D genes are given only for firm matches. Clone size is given for some rows only: seen once, a few or many times, or a class if the clone is expanded.

CDR3 protein,CDR3 DNA,clone size,J gene,D gene,V gene
CASSERVSGANVLTF,TGTGCCAGCAGCGAGAGGGTCTCTGGGGCCAACGTCCTGACTTTC,NA,TRBJ2-6,NA,TRBV9
CAWTDGLNTEAFF,TGTGCCTGGACAGACGGGTTGAACACTGAAGCTTTCTTT,few,TRBJ1-1,NA,TRBV30
CASSQRIGGSEQFF,TGTGCCAGCAGCCAGAGGATCGGGGGATCTGAGCAGTTCTTC,NA,TRBJ2-1,NA,TRBV14
CASKETGEGSPLHF,TGTGCCAGCAAAGAGACGGGAGAGGGGTCACCCCTCCACTTT,NA,TRBJ1-6,NA,TRBV6-5
CASSYSWAYQQYF,TGTGCCAGCAGTTACTCGTGGGCTTATCAGCAGTACTTC,NA,TRBJ2-7,NA,TRBV6-5
CASSIGTGELYEQYF,TGCGCCAGCAGCATCGGGACAGGGGAACTCTACGAGCAGTACTTC,NA,TRBJ2-7,TRBD1,TRBV5-1
CASSYQGVTEAFF,TGTGCCAGCAGTTACCAGGGGGTAACTGAAGCTTTCTTT,NA,TRBJ1-1,TRBD1,TRBV6-6
CASSLTGAHGYTF,TGTGCCAGCAGTCTGACAGGGGCGCATGGCTACACCTTC,NA,TRBJ1-2,TRBD1,TRBV7-9
CASSEFTSETYEQYF,TGTGCCAGCAGTGAATTTACTAGCGAAACCTACGAGCAGTACTTC,NA,TRBJ2-7,TRBD2,TRBV2
CASSGGRSTSEQYF,TGTGCCAGCAGCGGGGGACGGAGTACGTCCGAGCAGTACTTC,once,TRBJ2-7,NA,TRBV7-9
CASSFVSGGGTGELFF,TGTGCCAGCAGTTTCGTTAGCGGAGGGGGCACCGGGGAGCTGTTTTTT,once,TRBJ2-2,NA,TRBV27
CAWNRGGSGNTIYF,TGTGCCTGGAACCGAGGGGGATCCGGAAACACCATATATTTT,once,TRBJ1-3,NA,TRBV30
CASSPAGEREQYF,TGTGCCAGCAGCCCCGCAGGGGAGCGCGAGCAGTACTTC,NA,TRBJ2-7,NA,TRBV7-9
CASSRTSGRTYNEQFF,TGTGCCAGCAGCCGGACTAGCGGGAGGACCTACAATGAGCAGTTCTTC,NA,TRBJ2-1,TRBD2,TRBV5-4
CASSPGDATDGSYGYTF,TGCGCCAGCAGCCCGGGGGACGCAACCGACGGGAGCTATGGCTACACCTTC,NA,TRBJ1-2,NA,TRBV4-1
CASSPYTGEQYF,TGTGCCAGCTCACCTTACACTGGCGAGCAGTACTTC,NA,TRBJ2-7,NA,TRBV18
CASSVATTGRTGELFF,TGTGCCAGCAGCGTAGCTACCACAGGGCGGACCGGGGAGCTGTTTTTT,NA,TRBJ2-2,NA,TRBV9
CASSQQNNGHYEQYF,TGTGCCAGCAGCCAACAAAACAACGGACACTACGAGCAGTACTTC,NA,TRBJ2-7,NA,TRBV16
CASSLDVLTEAFF,TGTGCCAGCAGCTTGGACGTCCTAACTGAAGCTTTCTTT,NA,TRBJ1-1,NA,TRBV5-4
CASSPPPKGASLYSNQPQHF,TGTGCCAGTAGTCCCCCTCCCAAAGGGGCCTCCTTGTACAGCAATCAGCCCCAGCATTTT,NA,TRBJ1-5,NA,TRBV19
CASSLREVTDTQYF,TGTGCCAGCTCATTGCGGGAGGTGACAGATACGCAGTATTTT,once,TRBJ2-3,TRBD2,TRBV18
CASSFSPSGWKETQYF,TGTGCCAGCAGTTTTAGTCCTAGCGGGTGGAAAGAGACCCAGTACTTC,NA,TRBJ2-5,TRBD2,TRBV27
CAIRVDGAPYNEQFF,TGTGCCATCAGAGTCGACGGAGCGCCCTACAATGAGCAGTTCTTC,NA,TRBJ2-1,NA,TRBV10-3
CASSQDRTVTGNTIYF,TGTGCCAGCAGCCAAGATAGAACGGTCACTGGAAACACCATATATTTT,NA,TRBJ1-3,NA,TRBV4-2
CASSQDRGTGEKLFF,TGTGCCAGCAGCCAAGATCGCGGGACAGGGGAAAAACTGTTTTTT,NA,TRBJ1-4,TRBD1,TRBV14
CASSLEGWGEKLFF,TGTGCCAGCAGCTTGGAGGGGTGGGGTGAAAAACTGTTTTTT,NA,TRBJ1-4,NA,TRBV5-6
CASSPLGSYYGYTF,TGTGCCAGCAGTCCCCTAGGATCCTACTATGGCTACACCTTC,NA,TRBJ1-2,NA,TRBV27
CASSLMGSTGELFF,TGTGCCAGCAGTTTAATGGGGTCTACCGGGGAGCTGTTTTTT,NA,TRBJ2-2,NA,TRBV28
CASSQGLIDTQYF,TGTGCCAGCAGCCAGGGTCTAATAGATACGCAGTATTTT,NA,TRBJ2-3,NA,TRBV14
CASSGTRSYEQYF,TGTGCCAGCAGTGGGACGCGCTCCTACGAGCAGTACTTC,NA,TRBJ2-7,NA,TRBV5-8
CASSPPTGELFF,TGTGCCAGCAGCCCGCCCACCGGGGAGCTGTTTTTT,NA,TRBJ2-2,NA,TRBV11-2
CASSPDREGETQYF,TGTGCCAGCTCACCGGACAGGGAGGGAGAGACCCAGTACTTC,NA,TRBJ2-5,NA,TRBV18
CASSWGAISGNTIYF,TGCGCCAGCAGCTGGGGCGCGATCTCTGGAAACACCATATATTTT,NA,TRBJ1-3,NA,TRBV5-1
CASSESRTSGTTYEQYF,TGCGCCAGCAGTGAGTCCCGGACTAGCGGGACAACCTACGAGCAGTACTTC,NA,TRBJ2-7,TRBD2,TRBV10-2
CASSLDRSEAFF,TGTGCCAGCAGCCTTGACAGATCTGAAGCTTTCTTT,few,TRBJ1-1,NA,TRBV7-9
CASSVLGGEETQYF,TGTGCCAGCAGCGTACTAGGGGGAGAAGAGACCCAGTACTTC,NA,TRBJ2-5,NA,TRBV11-3
CASSSAPGQSIWGLNTEAFF,TGTGCCAGTAGTTCCGCCCCGGGACAGTCTATCTGGGGTTTAAACACTGAAGCTTTCTTT,once,TRBJ1-1,TRBD1,TRBV19
CASSGQGGDNEQFF,TGTGCCAGCAGTGGACAGGGGGGCGACAATGAGCAGTTCTTC,NA,TRBJ2-1,TRBD1,TRBV2
CAISAGLGMAFF,TGTGCCATCAGTGCTGGGTTAGGGATGGCTTTCTTT,few,TRBJ1-1,NA,TRBV10-3
CASSLNRGEQYF,TGTGCCAGCAGCCTCAACAGGGGCGAGCAGTACTTC,NA,TRBJ2-7,TRBD1,TRBV11-2
CASSLDGLVGSEQFF,TGTGCCAGCAGCTTAGATGGACTAGTGGGATCGGAGCAGTTCTTC,NA,TRBJ2-1,TRBD2,TRBV11-2
CAAGGGRLSTDTQYF,TGTGCCGCCGGGGGTGGGCGCCTTAGCACAGATACGCAGTATTTT,NA,TRBJ2-3,NA,TRBV30
CASSQGLVLTTGELFF,TGCGCCAGCAGCCAAGGGTTGGTTCTGACCACCGGGGAGCTGTTTTTT,few,TRBJ2-2,NA,TRBV4-3
CASSEASVSYNEQFF,TGTGCCAGCAGTGAAGCTAGCGTCTCCTACAATGAGCAGTTCTTC,NA,TRBJ2-1,NA,TRBV2